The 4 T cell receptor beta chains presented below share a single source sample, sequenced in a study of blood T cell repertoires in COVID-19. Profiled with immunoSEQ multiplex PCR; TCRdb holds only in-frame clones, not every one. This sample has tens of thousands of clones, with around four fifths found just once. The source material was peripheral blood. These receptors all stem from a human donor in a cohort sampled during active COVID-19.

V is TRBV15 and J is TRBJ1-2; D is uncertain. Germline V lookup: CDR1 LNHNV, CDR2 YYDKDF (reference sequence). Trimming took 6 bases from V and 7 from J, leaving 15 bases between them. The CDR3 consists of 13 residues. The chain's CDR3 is CATRAAVSGGYTF. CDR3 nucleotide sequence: TGTGCCACCAGAGCTGCGGTTTCTGGTGGCTACACCTTC.

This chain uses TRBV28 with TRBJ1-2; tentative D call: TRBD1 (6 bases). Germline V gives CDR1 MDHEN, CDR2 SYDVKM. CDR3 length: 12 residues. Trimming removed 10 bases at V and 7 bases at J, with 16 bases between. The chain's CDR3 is CATTPHRVGYTF. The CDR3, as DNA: TGTGCCACCACCCCCCACAGGGTTGGCTACACCTTC.

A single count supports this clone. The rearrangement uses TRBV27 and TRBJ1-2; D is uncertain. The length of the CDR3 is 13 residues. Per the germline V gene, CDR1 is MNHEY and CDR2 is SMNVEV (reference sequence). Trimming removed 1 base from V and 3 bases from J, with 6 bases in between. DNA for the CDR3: TGTGCCAGCAGTTTATGGGCAGACTATGGCTACACCTTC. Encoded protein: CASSLWADYGYTF.

CDR3 loop: CASSLRGGEQYF. As DNA, the CDR3 is TGTGCCAGCAGTTTGAGGGGGGGAGAGCAGTACTTC. This chain joins TRBV27 and TRBJ2-7, with D possibly TRBD2 on 7 matching bases. V was clipped by 3 bases and J by 7 bases, with 10 bases between them. Germline CDR1 and CDR2: MNHEY and SMNVEV (reference sequence). The CDR3 covers 12 residues.